This paragraph reports one T cell receptor (beta chain). The antigen is unknown. The junction and the germline gene differ at one end; a read error may be behind it. Amplicons of TCR beta CDR3 were generated from genomic DNA by two-round multiplex PCR. First-round PCR used primers specific to each TRBV and TRBJ gene. TCRdb reprocessed the multiplex PCR reads with MiXCR, giving one entry per CDR3 protein. The sample carries 50,000 to 75,000 distinct CDR3 sequences, approximately 26% recorded once. Germline V gives CDR1 MNHNS, CDR2 SASEGT. This CDR3 spans 13 amino acids. This sample is drawn from a study of prognosis after radiotherapy for stage I lung cancer. Study overall: The roughly 14 male and 6 female patients were aged about 53 to 84, median approximately 74 years.

Overall study results and limits: Lower Shannon entropy values were found after stereotactic body radiation therapy in patients who developed distant metastases.

Other malignancies, prior chemotherapy and prior radiotherapy were absent in all patients, each of whom was node-negative on CT and PET/CT. Two sampling time points were used, and six milliliters of peripheral blood were drawn at each. The source is a donor aged 50 or older with non-small cell lung cancer. The sample in question was PBMCs, obtained before or after stereotactic body radiation therapy (not recorded which). This chain joins TRBV6-1 and TRBJ1-6; weak D call: TRBD1 (6 bases). This CDR3 is CASNDDGGAPLRF. In nucleotides, the CDR3 is TGTGCCAGCAATGATGATGGGGGGGCACCCCTCCGCTTT.